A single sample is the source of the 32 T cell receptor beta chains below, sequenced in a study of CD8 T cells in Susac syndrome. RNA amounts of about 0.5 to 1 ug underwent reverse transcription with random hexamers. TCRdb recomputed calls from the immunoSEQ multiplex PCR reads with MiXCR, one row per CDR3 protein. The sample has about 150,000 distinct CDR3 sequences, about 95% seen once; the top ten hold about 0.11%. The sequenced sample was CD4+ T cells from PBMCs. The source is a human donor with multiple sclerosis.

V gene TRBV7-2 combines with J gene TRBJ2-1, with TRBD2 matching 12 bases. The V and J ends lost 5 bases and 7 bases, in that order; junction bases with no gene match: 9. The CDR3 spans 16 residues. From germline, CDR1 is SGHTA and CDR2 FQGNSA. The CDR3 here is CASSLLLAGGQNEQFF. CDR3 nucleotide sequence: TGTGCCAGCAGCCTACTTCTAGCGGGGGGGCAGAATGAGCAGTTCTTC. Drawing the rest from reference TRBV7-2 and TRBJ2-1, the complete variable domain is GAGVSQSPSNKVTEKGKDVELRCDPISGHTALYWYRQSLGQGLEFLIYFQGNSAPDKSGLPSDRFSAERTGGSVSTLTIQRTQQEDSAVYLCASSLLLAGGQNEQFFGPGTRLTVL.

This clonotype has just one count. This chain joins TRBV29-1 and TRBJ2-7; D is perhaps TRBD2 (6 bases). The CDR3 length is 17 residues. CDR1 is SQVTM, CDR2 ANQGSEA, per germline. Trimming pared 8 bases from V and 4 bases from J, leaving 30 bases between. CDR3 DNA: TGCAGCCCCCTCCCGGCGGGGCTAGTCAAACGGATTTACGAGCAGTACTTC. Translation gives CSPLPAGLVKRIYEQYF.

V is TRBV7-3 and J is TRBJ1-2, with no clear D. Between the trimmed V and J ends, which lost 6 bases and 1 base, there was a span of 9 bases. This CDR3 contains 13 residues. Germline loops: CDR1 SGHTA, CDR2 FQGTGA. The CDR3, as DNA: TGTGCCAGCAGTCCTTCCCATAACTATGGCTACACCTTC. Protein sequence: CASSPSHNYGYTF.

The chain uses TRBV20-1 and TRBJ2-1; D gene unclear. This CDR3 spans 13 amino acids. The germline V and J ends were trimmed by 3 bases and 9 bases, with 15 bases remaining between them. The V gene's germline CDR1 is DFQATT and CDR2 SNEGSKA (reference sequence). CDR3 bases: TGCAGTGCTAGGGGGTACCAAGGTTTTGAGCAGTTCTTC. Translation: CSARGYQGFEQFF.

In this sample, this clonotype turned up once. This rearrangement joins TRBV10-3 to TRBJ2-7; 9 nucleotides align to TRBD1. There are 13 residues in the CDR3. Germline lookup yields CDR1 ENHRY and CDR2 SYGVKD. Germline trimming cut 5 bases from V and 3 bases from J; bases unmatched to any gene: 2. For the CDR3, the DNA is TGTGCCATCAGTACGGGACAGGGCTACGAGCAGTACTTC. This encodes CAISTGQGYEQYF.

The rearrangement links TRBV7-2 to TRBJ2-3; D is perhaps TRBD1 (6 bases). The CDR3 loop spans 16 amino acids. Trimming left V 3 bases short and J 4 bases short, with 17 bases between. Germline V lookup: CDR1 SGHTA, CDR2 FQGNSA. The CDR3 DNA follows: TGTGCCAGCAGCTTTCGACAGGCCGGAGTATCAGATACGCAGTATTTT. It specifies CASSFRQAGVSDTQYF. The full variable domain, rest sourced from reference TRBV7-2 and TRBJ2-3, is GAGVSQSPSNKVTEKGKDVELRCDPISGHTALYWYRQSLGQGLEFLIYFQGNSAPDKSGLPSDRFSAERTGGSVSTLTIQRTQQEDSAVYLCASSFRQAGVSDTQYFGPGTRLTVL.

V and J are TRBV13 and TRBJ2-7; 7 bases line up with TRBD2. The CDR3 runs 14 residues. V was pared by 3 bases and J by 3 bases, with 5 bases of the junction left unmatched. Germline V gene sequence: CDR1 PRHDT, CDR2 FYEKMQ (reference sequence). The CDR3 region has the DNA TGTGCCAGCAGCTTTGGCCAGCGGGACTACGAGCAGTACTTC. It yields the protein CASSFGQRDYEQYF. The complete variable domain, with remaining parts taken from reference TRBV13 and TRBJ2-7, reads AAGVIQSPRHLIKEKRETATLKCYPIPRHDTVYWYQQGPGQDPQFLISFYEKMQSDKGSIPDRFSAQQFSDYHSELNMSSLELGDSALYFCASSFGQRDYEQYFGPGTRLTVT.

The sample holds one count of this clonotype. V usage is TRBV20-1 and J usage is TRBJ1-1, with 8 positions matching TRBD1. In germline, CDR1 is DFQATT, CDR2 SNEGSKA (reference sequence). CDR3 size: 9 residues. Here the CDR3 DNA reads TGCAGCATCGGGACAGGAGCTTTCTTT. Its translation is CSIGTGAFF.

CDR3 coding DNA: TGTGCCAGCAGTCCCGGTTTAGCGGGAAAGTACGAGCAGTACTTC. Its translation is CASSPGLAGKYEQYF. The V call is TRBV12-3 or TRBV12-4, the J call TRBJ2-7; 8 bases match TRBD2. The CDR3 is 15 residues long. Losses at the gene ends were 5 bases for V and 4 bases for J; bases not matched to a gene: 10.

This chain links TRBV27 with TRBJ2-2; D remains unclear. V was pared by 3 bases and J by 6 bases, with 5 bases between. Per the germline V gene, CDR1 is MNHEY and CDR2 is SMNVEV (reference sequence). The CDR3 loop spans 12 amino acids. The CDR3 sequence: CASSFYAGELFF. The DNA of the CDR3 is TGTGCCAGCAGTTTTTACGCCGGGGAGCTGTTTTTT.

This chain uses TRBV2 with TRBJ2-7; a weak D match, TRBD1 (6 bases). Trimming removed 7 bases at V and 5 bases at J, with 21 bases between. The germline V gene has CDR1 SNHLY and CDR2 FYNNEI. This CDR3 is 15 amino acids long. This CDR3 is CASNLQGTLEDEQYF. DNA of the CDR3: TGTGCCAGCAACTTACAGGGTACGCTAGAGGACGAGCAGTACTTC.

The CDR3 region is CSARDLFESKNIQYF. The DNA for the CDR3 is TGCAGTGCTAGAGATCTATTCGAGTCTAAAAACATTCAGTACTTC. V gene TRBV20-1 combines with J gene TRBJ2-4; the D is unclear. Trimming pared 0 bases from V and 4 bases from J, leaving 13 bases between. Germline V gene lookup returns CDR1 DFQATT and CDR2 SNEGSKA (reference sequence). The length of the CDR3 is 15 residues.

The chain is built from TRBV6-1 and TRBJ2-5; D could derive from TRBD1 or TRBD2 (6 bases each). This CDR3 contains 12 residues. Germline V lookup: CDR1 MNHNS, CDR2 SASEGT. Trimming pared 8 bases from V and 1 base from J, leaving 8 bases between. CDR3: CASWGAQETQYF. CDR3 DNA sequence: TGTGCCAGCTGGGGGGCCCAAGAGACCCAGTACTTC.

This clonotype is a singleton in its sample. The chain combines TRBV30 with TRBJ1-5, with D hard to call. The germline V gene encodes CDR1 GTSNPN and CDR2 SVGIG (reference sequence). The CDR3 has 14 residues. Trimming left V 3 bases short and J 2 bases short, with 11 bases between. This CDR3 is CAWRRRGGNQPQHF. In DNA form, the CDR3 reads TGTGCCTGGAGGCGAAGAGGAGGCAATCAGCCCCAGCATTTT.

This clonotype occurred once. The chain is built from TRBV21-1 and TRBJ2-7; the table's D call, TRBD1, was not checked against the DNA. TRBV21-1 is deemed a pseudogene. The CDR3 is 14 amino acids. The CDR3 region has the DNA TGTGCCAGCAGCCATTTTCGGGACACCTACGAGCAGTACTTC. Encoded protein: CASSHFRDTYEQYF.

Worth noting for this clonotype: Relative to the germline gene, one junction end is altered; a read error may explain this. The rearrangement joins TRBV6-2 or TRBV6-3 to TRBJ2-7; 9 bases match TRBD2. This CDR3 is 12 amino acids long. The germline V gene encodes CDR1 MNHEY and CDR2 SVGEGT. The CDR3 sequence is CASSYSGASGNF. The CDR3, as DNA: TGTGCCAGCAGTTACTCCGGGGCTAGCGGGAATTTC.

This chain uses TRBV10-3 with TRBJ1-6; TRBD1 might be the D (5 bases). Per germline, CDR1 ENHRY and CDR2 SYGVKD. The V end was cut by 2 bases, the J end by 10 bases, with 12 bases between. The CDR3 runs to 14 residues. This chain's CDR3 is CAISEEGPVSPLHF. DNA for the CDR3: TGTGCCATCAGTGAGGAGGGACCCGTCTCACCCCTCCACTTT.

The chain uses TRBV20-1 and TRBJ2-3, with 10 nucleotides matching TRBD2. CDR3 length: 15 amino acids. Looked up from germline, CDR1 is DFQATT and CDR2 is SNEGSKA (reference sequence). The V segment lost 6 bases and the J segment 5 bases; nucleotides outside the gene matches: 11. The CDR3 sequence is CSARPSGSTGDTQYF. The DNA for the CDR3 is TGCAGTGCCAGGCCTAGCGGGAGTACCGGAGATACGCAGTATTTT.

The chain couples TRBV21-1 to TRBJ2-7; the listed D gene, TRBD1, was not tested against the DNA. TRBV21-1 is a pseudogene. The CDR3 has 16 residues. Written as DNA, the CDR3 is TGTGCCAGCTCGTCGGCGCCGTCAGGGGCTTCCTACGAGCAGTACTTC. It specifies CASSSAPSGASYEQYF.

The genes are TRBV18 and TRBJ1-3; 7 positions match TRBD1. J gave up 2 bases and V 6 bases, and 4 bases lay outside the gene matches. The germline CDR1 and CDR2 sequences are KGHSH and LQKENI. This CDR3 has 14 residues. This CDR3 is CASSRGDTGNTIYF. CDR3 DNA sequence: TGTGCCAGCTCCAGGGGGGACACTGGAAACACCATATATTTT.

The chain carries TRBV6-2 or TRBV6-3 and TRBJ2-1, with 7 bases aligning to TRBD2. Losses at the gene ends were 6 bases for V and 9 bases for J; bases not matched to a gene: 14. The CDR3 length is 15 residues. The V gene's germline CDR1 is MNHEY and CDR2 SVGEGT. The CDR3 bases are TGTGCCAGCAGCCGCGTAGCGGGTAGTGTCGGTGAGCAGTTCTTC. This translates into CASSRVAGSVGEQFF.

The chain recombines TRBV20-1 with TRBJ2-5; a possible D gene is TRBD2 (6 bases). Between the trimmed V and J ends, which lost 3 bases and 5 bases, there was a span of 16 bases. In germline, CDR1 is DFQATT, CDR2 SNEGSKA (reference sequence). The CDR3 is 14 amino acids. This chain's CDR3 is CSARRRESWETQYF. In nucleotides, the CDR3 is TGCAGTGCTAGGAGGAGGGAGTCTTGGGAGACCCAGTACTTC.

This CDR3 reads CASSPFRTDYEQYF. The CDR3 DNA reads TGTGCCAGCAGCCCATTCCGGACAGACTACGAGCAGTACTTC. The J gene is TRBJ2-7, the V gene TRBV9, with a tentative D call TRBD1 (6 bases). V dropped 4 bases and J dropped 3 bases, with 14 bases sitting between them. Per the germline V gene, CDR1 is SGDLS and CDR2 is YYNGEE. The CDR3 is 14 residues long.

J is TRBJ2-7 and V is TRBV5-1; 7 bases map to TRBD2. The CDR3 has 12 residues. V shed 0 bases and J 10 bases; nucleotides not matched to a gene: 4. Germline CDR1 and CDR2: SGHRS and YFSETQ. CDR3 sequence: CASSLVGRGQYF. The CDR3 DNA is TGCGCCAGCAGCTTGGTAGGGAGGGGCCAGTACTTC.

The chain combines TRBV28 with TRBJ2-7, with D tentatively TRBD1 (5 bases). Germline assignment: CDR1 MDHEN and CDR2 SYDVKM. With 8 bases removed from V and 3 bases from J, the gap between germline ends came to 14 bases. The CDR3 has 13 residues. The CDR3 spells CASLTYQGYEQYF. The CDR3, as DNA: TGTGCCAGCCTAACCTATCAGGGCTACGAGCAGTACTTC. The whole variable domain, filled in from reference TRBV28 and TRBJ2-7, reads DVKVTQSSRYLVKRTGEKVFLECVQDMDHENMFWYRQDPGLGLRLIYFSYDVKMKEKGDIPEGYSVSREKKERFSLILESASTNQTSMYLCASLTYQGYEQYFGPGTRLTVT.

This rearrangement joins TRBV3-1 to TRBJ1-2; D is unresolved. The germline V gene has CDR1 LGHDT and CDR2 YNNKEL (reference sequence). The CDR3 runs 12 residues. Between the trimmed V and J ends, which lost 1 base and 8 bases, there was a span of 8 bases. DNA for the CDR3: TGTGCCAGCAGCCAAGCAGCGGAAGGCTACACCTTC. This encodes CASSQAAEGYTF.

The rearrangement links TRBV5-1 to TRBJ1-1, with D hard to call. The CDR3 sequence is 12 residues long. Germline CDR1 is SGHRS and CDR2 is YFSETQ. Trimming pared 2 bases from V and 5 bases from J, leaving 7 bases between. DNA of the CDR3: TGCGCCAGCAGCTTCTGGGGTACTGAAGCTTTCTTT. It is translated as CASSFWGTEAFF.

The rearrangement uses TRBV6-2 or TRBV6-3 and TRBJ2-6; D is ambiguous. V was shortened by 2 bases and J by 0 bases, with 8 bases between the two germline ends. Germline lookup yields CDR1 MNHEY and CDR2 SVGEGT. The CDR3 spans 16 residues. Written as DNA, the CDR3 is TGTGCCAGCAGTTACCCCGTGCCCTCTGGGGCCAACGTCCTGACTTTC. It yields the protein CASSYPVPSGANVLTF.

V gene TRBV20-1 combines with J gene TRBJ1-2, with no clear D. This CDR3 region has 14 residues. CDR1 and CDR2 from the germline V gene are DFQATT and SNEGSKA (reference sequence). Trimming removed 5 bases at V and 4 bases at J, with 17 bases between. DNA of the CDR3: TGCAGTGCTGTCTATAGGACGGTCTTCTATGGCTACACCTTC. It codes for CSAVYRTVFYGYTF.

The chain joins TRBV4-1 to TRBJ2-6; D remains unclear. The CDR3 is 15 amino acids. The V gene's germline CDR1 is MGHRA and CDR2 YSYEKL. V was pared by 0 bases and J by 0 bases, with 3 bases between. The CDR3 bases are TGCGCCAGCAGCCAAGACGGCTCTGGGGCCAACGTCCTGACTTTC. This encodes CASSQDGSGANVLTF.

The CDR3 region is CSARYRPRGGSAYEQYF. CDR3 DNA: TGCAGTGCTAGATATCGGCCCCGCGGCGGGAGTGCTTACGAGCAGTACTTC. The chain joins TRBV20-1 to TRBJ2-7, with 7 bases that match TRBD2. Germline assignment: CDR1 DFQATT and CDR2 SNEGSKA (reference sequence). With V trimmed by 2 bases and J by 4 bases, 17 bases remained unmatched. The length of the CDR3 is 17 residues.

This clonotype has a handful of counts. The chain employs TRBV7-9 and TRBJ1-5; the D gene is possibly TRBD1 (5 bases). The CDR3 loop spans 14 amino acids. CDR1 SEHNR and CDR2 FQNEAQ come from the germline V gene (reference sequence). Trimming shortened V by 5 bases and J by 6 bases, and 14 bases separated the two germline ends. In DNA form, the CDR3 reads TGTGCCAGCAGCACCGGGACTGGTTTTCAGCCCCAGCATTTT. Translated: CASSTGTGFQPQHF. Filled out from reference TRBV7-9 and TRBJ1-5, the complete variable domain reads DTGVSQNPRHKITKRGQNVTFRCDPISEHNRLYWYRQTLGQGPEFLTYFQNEAQLEKSRLLSDRFSAERPKGSFSTLEIQRTEQGDSAMYLCASSTGTGFQPQHFGDGTRLSIL.